This TCR beta chain was captured in a study of blood T cell repertoires in COVID-19. Overall study: From the United States, Italy and Spain came samples of acute and convalescent COVID-19. T cells, B-cell-depleted T cells, or PBMCs supplied cDNA or gDNA.

The authors' processing: Scientists estimated how many nucleated cells there were by amplifying reference gene primers. TCRdb's table, derived via immunoSEQ multiplex PCR, lists solely in-frame clones and lacks some. For V, J and clone size, that table is used; D and trimming come from the DNA. The sample includes 350,000 or so clones, around 87% seen only once; the top ten take more than 9%. This CDR3 has 21 amino acids. Germline CDR1 is LGHDT and CDR2 is YNNKEL (reference sequence). With V trimmed by 0 bases and J by 3 bases, 22 bases remained unmatched. This chain connects TRBV3-1 (or the pseudogene TRBV3-2) to TRBJ2-5; 7 nucleotides align to TRBD2. The sequencing sample was made of peripheral blood. The sequence was obtained from a young woman with COVID-19, enrolled during active disease. The DNA for the CDR3 is TGTGCCAGCAGCCAAGACGGTTTTGTGGGTACTTCGCTAGCGGAAAAAGAGACCCAGTACTTC. This codes for CASSQDGFVGTSLAEKETQYF.